The rows below give T cell receptor beta chains drawn from one sample of a study of control samples from healthy donors and cancer patients. TCRdb keeps only in-frame clones here, not all; method: immunoSEQ multiplex PCR. The sample shows some 120,000 clones, roughly 84% of them seen only once. The material sequenced was blood. All receptors come from a man in his forties or fifties in good health. CDR3s include the opening cysteine and the closing phenylalanine or tryptophan. The D gene is left open where the match is weak. Only some rows state a clone size, as once, few, many or a class for expanded clones.

d_call: -; j_call: TRBJ1-1; cdr3_length: 14; clone_size: -; v_call: TRBV7-2; cdr3_aa: CASSSRFVGTEAFF; cdr3_nt: TGTGCCAGCAGCTCCCGTTTTGTGGGCACTGAAGCTTTCTTT
d_call: -; j_call: TRBJ2-1; cdr3_length: 13; clone_size: -; v_call: TRBV7-9; cdr3_aa: CASSLVGGNEQFF; cdr3_nt: TGTGCCAGCAGCTTAGTGGGGGGCAATGAGCAGTTCTTC
d_call: -; j_call: TRBJ2-7; cdr3_length: 14; clone_size: -; v_call: TRBV24-1; cdr3_aa: CATSRFKGSYEQYF; cdr3_nt: TGTGCCACCAGTAGGTTTAAGGGCTCCTACGAGCAGTACTTC
d_call: TRBD2; j_call: TRBJ2-7; cdr3_length: 16; clone_size: -; v_call: TRBV24-1; cdr3_aa: CATSDASSGSSYEQYF; cdr3_nt: TGTGCCACCAGTGATGCCTCTAGCGGGAGCTCCTACGAGCAGTACTTC
d_call: TRBD1; j_call: TRBJ1-2; cdr3_length: 16; clone_size: -; v_call: TRBV9; cdr3_aa: CASSVDPTGEPYGYTF; cdr3_nt: TGTGCCAGCAGCGTAGACCCGACAGGGGAACCATATGGCTACACCTTC
d_call: -; j_call: TRBJ1-3; cdr3_length: 15; clone_size: -; v_call: TRBV5-1; cdr3_aa: CASSLMGASGNTIYF; cdr3_nt: TGCGCCAGCAGCTTGATGGGAGCGTCTGGAAACACCATATATTTT
d_call: -; j_call: TRBJ2-7; cdr3_length: 13; clone_size: -; v_call: TRBV18; cdr3_aa: CASSPRSEYEQYF; cdr3_nt: TGTGCCAGCTCACCACGGTCCGAGTACGAGCAGTACTTC
d_call: TRBD1; j_call: TRBJ1-1; cdr3_length: 14; clone_size: -; v_call: TRBV19; cdr3_aa: CASSAWTGNTEAFF; cdr3_nt: TGTGCCAGTAGTGCGTGGACAGGGAACACTGAAGCTTTCTTT
d_call: TRBD1; j_call: TRBJ1-1; cdr3_length: 14; clone_size: -; v_call: TRBV6-5; cdr3_aa: CASRPTGGITEAFF; cdr3_nt: TGTGCCAGCAGACCGACAGGGGGAATCACTGAAGCTTTCTTT
d_call: -; j_call: TRBJ1-2; cdr3_length: 12; clone_size: once; v_call: TRBV6-2/TRBV6-3; cdr3_aa: CASSSPTGGYTF; cdr3_nt: TGTGCCAGCAGTTCCCCCACGGGCGGCTACACCTTC